The 26 T cell receptor beta chains given below trace back to one sample, sequenced in a study of cytomegalovirus exposure and HLA in healthy donors. Primers for the PCR totalled 60 Vbeta and 13 Jbeta. The protocol was immunoSEQ multiplex PCR, while the TCRdb copy is restricted to in-frame clones and leaves out a portion. The sample consists of 100,000 to 150,000 clones, 81% of them appearing once. The specimen was PBMCs. All receptors come from a man aged 18 to 29 in good health and CMV-seronegative.

The chain links TRBV6-1 to TRBJ1-1, with 11 positions matching TRBD1. The CDR3 consists of 14 residues. Germline CDR1 MNHNS, CDR2 SASEGT. Germline trimming cut 7 bases from V and 6 bases from J; bases unmatched to any gene: 7. CDR3 sequence (DNA): TGTGCCAGCATTCGGACAGGGGGCAGGGCTGAAGCTTTCTTT. This sequence encodes CASIRTGGRAEAFF.

The rearrangement links TRBV25-1 to TRBJ1-2; D is uncertain. The V and J ends lost 1 base and 5 bases respectively, with 11 bases between them. The CDR3 runs to 14 residues. In germline, CDR1 is MGHDK, CDR2 SYGVNS. Here the CDR3 reads CASSEWGVRYGYTF. DNA of the CDR3: TGTGCCAGCAGTGAATGGGGAGTACGGTATGGCTACACCTTC.

This clone appeared a single time. The V gene is TRBV4-3, the J gene TRBJ1-5; D unresolved. The V end was cut by 2 bases, the J end by 2 bases, with 4 bases between. The CDR3 covers 13 residues. CDR1 LGHNA and CDR2 YSLEER come from the germline V gene. CDR3 residues: CASSQSGNQPQHF. For the CDR3, the DNA is TGCGCCAGCAGCCAATCCGGCAATCAGCCCCAGCATTTT.

This chain links TRBV7-8 with TRBJ1-2; 9 bases line up with TRBD1. After removal of 4 bases from V and 3 bases from J, the junction contained 9 bases not matched to a gene. CDR1 and CDR2 (germline): SGHVS, FQNEAQ. The CDR3 has 16 residues. The chain's CDR3 is CASSSKRTGADYGYTF. CDR3 sequence (DNA): TGTGCCAGCAGCTCTAAGCGGACAGGGGCGGACTATGGCTACACCTTC.

This sequence joins TRBV11-2 and TRBJ1-1; the D gene is possibly TRBD1 (6 bases). Trimming shortened V by 0 bases and J by 5 bases, and 13 bases separated the two germline ends. The germline V gene has CDR1 SGHAT and CDR2 FQNNGV. CDR3 length: 15 amino acids. The CDR3 region has the DNA TGTGCCAGCAGCTTAGATCAACAGGGAGGGACTGAAGCTTTCTTT. This encodes CASSLDQQGGTEAFF.

This clone was detected a few times. CDR3 amino acids: CASNLEGNSGNTIYF. The CDR3 DNA is TGCGCCAGCAACCTGGAGGGGAACTCTGGAAACACCATATATTTT. The rearrangement links TRBV5-1 to TRBJ1-3, with a possible D match to TRBD1 (5 bases). The CDR3 extends over 15 amino acids. Germline-derived CDR1 and CDR2 are SGHRS and YFSETQ. Trimming left V 6 bases short and J 0 bases short, with 13 bases between.

The J gene is TRBJ2-1, the V gene TRBV28; no clear D gene. Germline CDR1 and CDR2: MDHEN and SYDVKM. Trimming left V 8 bases short and J 0 bases short, with 8 bases between. The CDR3 totals 13 residues. The CDR3, as DNA: TGTGCCAGCTCTCCGAGCTCCTACAATGAGCAGTTCTTC. It translates to CASSPSSYNEQFF.

This clone was found once. This chain connects TRBV28 to TRBJ1-2; D not resolved. The CDR3 loop spans 14 amino acids. Germline lookup yields CDR1 MDHEN and CDR2 SYDVKM. The V gene lost 1 base and the J gene lost 4 bases, with 10 bases spanning the gap. CDR3 sequence (DNA): TGTGCCAGCAGTTTATCGGGTTATGGCTATGGCTACACCTTC. Protein product: CASSLSGYGYGYTF.

The chain uses TRBV9 and TRBJ1-1, with D perhaps TRBD1 (6 bases). CDR1 is SGDLS, CDR2 YYNGEE, per germline. This CDR3 comprises 15 residues. The germline V and J ends were trimmed by 4 bases and 0 bases, with 13 bases remaining between them. CDR3 nucleotide sequence: TGTGCCAGCAGCCCCGGGACAATCATGAACACTGAAGCTTTCTTT. As protein: CASSPGTIMNTEAFF.

As DNA, the CDR3 is TGTGCCACCAGCAGGCCAGCGGCGGATTATAGCAATCAGCCCCAGCATTTT. Its translation: CATSRPAADYSNQPQHF. The chain uses TRBV15 and TRBJ1-5; D is unresolved. V lost 3 bases, J lost 0 bases, and 15 bases lay in between. Germline-derived CDR1 and CDR2 are LNHNV and YYDKDF (reference sequence). The CDR3 length is 17 residues.

V and J are TRBV29-1 and TRBJ2-3; TRBD1 is a possible D gene (6 bases). CDR1 and CDR2 (germline): SQVTM, ANQGSEA. V shed 4 bases and J shed 2 bases, with 13 bases lying between them. This CDR3 has 14 residues. CDR3 sequence: CSVGRGQNTDTQYF. The CDR3 DNA follows: TGCAGCGTTGGGAGAGGACAGAACACAGATACGCAGTATTTT.

This chain connects TRBV7-9 to TRBJ2-3; tentative D call: TRBD2 (6 bases). With 5 bases removed from V and 2 bases from J, the gap between germline ends came to 11 bases. Germline assignment: CDR1 SEHNR and CDR2 FQNEAQ (reference sequence). This CDR3 contains 14 residues. This chain's CDR3 is CASSLDYSTDTQYF. The CDR3, as DNA: TGTGCCAGCAGCCTGGACTATTCCACAGATACGCAGTATTTT.

V usage is TRBV5-1 and J usage is TRBJ1-1; 9 positions agree with TRBD1. Germline CDR1 reads SGHRS; CDR2 reads YFSETQ. This CDR3 comprises 16 residues. The V and J ends lost 0 bases and 5 bases, in that order; junction bases with no gene match: 8. DNA for the CDR3: TGCGCCAGCAGCTTGGGAGAGACAGGGGGTAAGACTGAAGCTTTCTTT. Its translation is CASSLGETGGKTEAFF.

The chain couples TRBV5-4 to TRBJ1-1; maybe TRBD1 (5 bases). The ends were cut back, 0 bases at V and 10 bases at J, with 22 bases in the middle. The germline V gene has CDR1 SGHNT and CDR2 YYREEE (reference sequence). This CDR3 region has 16 residues. The DNA for the CDR3 is TGTGCCAGCAGCTTGGGGGGGGTGCGGCGCAATCAGGTAGCTTTCTTT. Its protein is CASSLGGVRRNQVAFF.

The J gene is TRBJ2-3, the V gene TRBV9, with 9 nucleotides matching TRBD2. The V gene end was trimmed by 1 base and the J gene end by 2 bases; junction bases not matched to a gene: 8. The germline CDR1 and CDR2 sequences are SGDLS and YYNGEE. This CDR3 has 17 residues. CDR3 DNA: TGTGCCAGCAGCGTATATGGTAGCGGGGGAAACACAGATACGCAGTATTTT. It yields the protein CASSVYGSGGNTDTQYF.

The chain employs TRBV28 and TRBJ2-1; tentative D call: TRBD2 (6 bases). Deletions cut 3 bases from V and 5 bases from J, with 14 bases between. CDR1 and CDR2 from the germline V gene are MDHEN and SYDVKM. The CDR3 consists of 15 residues. DNA for the CDR3: TGTGCCAGCAGTTTGGCGGGGAGTCCTAACAATGAGCAGTTCTTC. Its protein is CASSLAGSPNNEQFF.

The chain's CDR3 is CASGRGLNTEAFF. CDR3 nucleotide sequence: TGTGCTAGTGGGAGGGGGTTGAACACTGAAGCTTTCTTT. V is TRBV12-5 and J is TRBJ1-1; D is perhaps TRBD1 (6 bases). V shed 6 bases and J shed 0 bases, with 8 bases lying between them. The CDR3 is 13 amino acids. Germline V gives CDR1 LGHNT, CDR2 FRNRAP.

This chain joins TRBV7-3 and TRBJ2-3, with D uncertain. This CDR3 region has 11 residues. CDR1 is SGHTA, CDR2 FQGTGA, per germline. Trimming removed 4 bases at V and 6 bases at J, with 5 bases between. The CDR3 protein is CASSSRDTQYF. The CDR3 region has the DNA TGTGCCAGCAGCTCCCGGGATACGCAGTATTTT.

The chain carries TRBV7-2 and TRBJ2-1; TRBD2 aligns across 8 bases. The germline gives CDR1 SGHTA, CDR2 FQGNSA. CDR3 length equals 13 residues. The V segment lost 3 bases and the J segment 8 bases; nucleotides outside the gene matches: 3. The CDR3 DNA follows: TGTGCCAGCAGCTTTCGGGGGGGCGATGAGCAGTTCTTC. Translating it yields CASSFRGGDEQFF.

CDR3 nucleotides: TGTGCCTGGAGTGCTTACTCTGGAAACACCATATATTTT. This sequence encodes CAWSAYSGNTIYF. The rearrangement uses TRBV30 and TRBJ1-3; D uncertain. The germline V gene has CDR1 GTSNPN and CDR2 SVGIG (reference sequence). This CDR3 has 13 amino acids. V was pared by 1 base and J by 0 bases, with 4 bases between.

This chain joins TRBV10-2 and TRBJ2-1, with TRBD1 matching over 10 bases. The CDR3 sequence is 15 residues long. Germline lookup yields CDR1 WSHSY and CDR2 SAAADI. Unmatched junction bases numbered 7, after V lost 8 bases and J lost 3 bases. The chain's CDR3 is CASEGGDRGYNEQFF. CDR3 DNA sequence: TGCGCCAGCGAGGGAGGGGACAGGGGCTACAATGAGCAGTTCTTC.

This chain connects TRBV7-9 to TRBJ2-5; no clear D. CDR3 length: 14 residues. V was trimmed by 1 base and J by 5 bases, leaving 11 bases between them. CDR1 is SEHNR, CDR2 FQNEAQ, per germline (reference sequence). CDR3: CASSLVPRLETQYF. The CDR3 DNA reads as TGTGCCAGCAGCTTAGTACCTCGACTCGAGACCCAGTACTTC.

The genes are TRBV6-6 and TRBJ1-2, with a tentative D call TRBD1 (5 bases). CDR3 size: 14 residues. CDR1 and CDR2 from the germline V gene are MNHNY and SVGAGI (reference sequence). Trimming shortened V by 0 bases and J by 2 bases, and 7 bases separated the two germline ends. CDR3 sequence: CASSYSKGNYGYTF. The CDR3 nucleotides read TGTGCCAGCAGTTACTCGAAGGGGAACTATGGCTACACCTTC.

The chain has TRBV14 and TRBJ2-3; D ambiguous. Trimming pared 2 bases from V and 2 bases from J, leaving 14 bases between. The germline V gene has CDR1 SGHDN and CDR2 FVKESK. The CDR3 contains 16 residues. As DNA, the CDR3 is TGTGCCAGCAGCCAATATAGACAAAAAATCACAGATACGCAGTATTTT. It codes for CASSQYRQKITDTQYF.

This clone has a handful of counts. This rearrangement joins TRBV4-3 to TRBJ1-4, with D perhaps TRBD1 (6 bases). From germline, CDR1 is LGHNA and CDR2 YSLEER. This CDR3 is 16 amino acids long. V lost 0 bases and J lost 8, with 16 bases in between. The CDR3 nucleotides are TGCGCCAGCAGCCAAGAAGCGCAGGGGTTCAGGGAAAAACTGTTTTTT. Protein: CASSQEAQGFREKLFF.

This chain joins TRBV19 and TRBJ1-1, with D unclear. Germline CDR1 and CDR2: LNHDA and SQIVND (reference sequence). V was clipped by 5 bases and J by 2 bases, with 9 bases between them. CDR3 length: 13 amino acids. In DNA, the CDR3 is TGTGCCAGTAGTCCAGGAGGAAACACTGAAGCTTTCTTT. This encodes CASSPGGNTEAFF.